The entry below gives a single TCR beta chain sequence along with its context. The antigen is not known. The sample belongs to a study of T cell responses to AZD1222 COVID-19 vaccine. Findings and limits, study-wide: Donors were mostly white British, more females; clonal diversity possibly underestimated.

The protocol was immunoSEQ multiplex PCR, while the TCRdb copy is restricted to in-frame clones and leaves out a portion. This table holds tens of thousands of clones, roughly 86% found once. Germline V gene data show CDR1 as MDHEN and CDR2 as SYDVKM. V lost 3 bases and J 3 bases, leaving 9 bases between the germline ends. The CDR3 consists of 14 residues. The TCR comes from an adult who received the AZD1222 COVID-19 vaccine. The sample consisted of peripheral blood, taken 28 days after the second AZD1222 dose. This chain uses TRBV28 with TRBJ2-1; D perhaps matches TRBD2 (5 bases). For the CDR3, the DNA is TGTGCCAGCAGTTTGCCAACTAGCTACAATGAGCAGTTCTTC. Its protein is CASSLPTSYNEQFF.